This T cell receptor beta chain was recovered during a study of blood T cell repertoires in COVID-19. Study-wide background: Acute and convalescent COVID-19 samples came from the United States, Italy and Spain. T cells, B-cell-depleted T cells, or PBMCs provided the cDNA or gDNA that served as material.

In the original analysis: Amplification from reference gene primers served as the basis for estimated nucleated cell counts. TCRdb's copy holds only in-frame clones and misses some; the assay was immunoSEQ multiplex PCR. V and J calls and clone size are those listed in that table; D and trimming were worked out from the DNA. The sample yields 100,000 to 150,000 clones, around 63% seen once. The V gene's germline CDR1 is LGHNA and CDR2 YSLEER. CDR3 size: 13 residues. Trimming shortened V by 1 base and J by 5 bases, and 8 bases separated the two germline ends. Sequences were obtained from peripheral blood. V is TRBV4-3 and J is TRBJ1-2; D call uncertain. The source is a woman aged 65 to 85 with acute or convalescent COVID-19. The chain's CDR3 is CASSQAPGYGYTF. CDR3 bases: TGCGCCAGCAGCCAAGCCCCCGGTTATGGCTACACCTTC.